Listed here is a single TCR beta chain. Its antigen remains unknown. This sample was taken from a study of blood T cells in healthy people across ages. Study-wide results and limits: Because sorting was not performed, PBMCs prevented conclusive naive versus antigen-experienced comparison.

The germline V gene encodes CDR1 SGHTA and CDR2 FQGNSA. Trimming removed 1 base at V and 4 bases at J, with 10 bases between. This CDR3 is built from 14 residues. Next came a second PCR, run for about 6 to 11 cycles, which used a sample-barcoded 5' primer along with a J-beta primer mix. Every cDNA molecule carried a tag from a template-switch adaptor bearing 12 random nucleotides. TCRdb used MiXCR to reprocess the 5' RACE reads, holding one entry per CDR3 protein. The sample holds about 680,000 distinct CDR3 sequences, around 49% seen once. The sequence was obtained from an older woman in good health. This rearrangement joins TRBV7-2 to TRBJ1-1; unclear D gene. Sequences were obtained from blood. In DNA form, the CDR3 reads TGTGCCAGCAGCTTAGTTCAGAGTAGCACTGAAGCTTTCTTT. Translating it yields CASSLVQSSTEAFF.